The table lists the clone carrying this TCR beta chain with a count of one. Its antigen is unidentified. The table came from immunoSEQ multiplex PCR; TCRdb's copy has only in-frame clones and leaves some out. The sample includes approximately 50,000 clones, 86% of them seen just once. The CDR3 contains 16 residues. Per germline, CDR1 MDHEN and CDR2 SYDVKM. V was pared by 6 bases and J by 2 bases, with 19 bases between. This entry comes from a study of PD-L1 blockade in urothelial cancer. The study's findings and limits: Pretreatment TCR clonality in blood, when below the median, was predictive of better survival.

Described time point: pretreatment peripheral blood. This receptor was obtained from a man aged 55-75 years with urothelial cancer. This chain uses TRBV28 with TRBJ1-2, with TRBD1 as a possible D gene (6 bases). Source: PBMCs, taken around atezolizumab (anti-PD-L1) treatment. The CDR3 sequence: CASSNSQGHGNYGYTF. CDR3 coding DNA: TGTGCCAGCAGCAATTCTCAGGGGCACGGGAACTATGGCTACACCTTC.